This T cell receptor beta chain comes out of a study of blood T cell repertoires in COVID-19. Whole-study context: In each case, the material was cDNA or gDNA derived from T cells, B-cell-depleted T cells, or PBMCs.

This CDR3 has 15 amino acids. The V and J ends lost 6 bases and 5 bases, in that order; junction bases with no gene match: 9. CDR1 and CDR2 (germline): ENHRY, SYGVKD. Using immunoSEQ multiplex PCR, the repertoire was profiled, and TCRdb retains in-frame clones only, with some absent. The sample carries approximately 50,000 clones, 84% recorded once. Input material: peripheral blood. The V call is TRBV10-3, the J call TRBJ2-3, with 9 bases matching TRBD2. This receptor was taken from a human donor in a cohort sampled during active COVID-19. This chain's CDR3 is CAISSRLAEGDTQYF. The CDR3 nucleotides are TGTGCCATCAGCAGCCGACTAGCGGAGGGAGATACGCAGTATTTT.